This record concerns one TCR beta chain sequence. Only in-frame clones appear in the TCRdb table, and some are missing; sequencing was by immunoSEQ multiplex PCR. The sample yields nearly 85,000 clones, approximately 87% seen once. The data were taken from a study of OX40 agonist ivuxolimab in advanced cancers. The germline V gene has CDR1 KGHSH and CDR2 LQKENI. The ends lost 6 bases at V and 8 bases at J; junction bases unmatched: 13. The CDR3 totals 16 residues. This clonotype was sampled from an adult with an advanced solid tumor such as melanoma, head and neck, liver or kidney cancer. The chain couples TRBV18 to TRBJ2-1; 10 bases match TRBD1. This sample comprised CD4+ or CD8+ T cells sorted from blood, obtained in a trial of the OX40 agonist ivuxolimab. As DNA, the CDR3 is TGTGCCAGCTCCGCGAACCGGGACAGGGGCCCCGATGAGCAGTTCTTC. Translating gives CASSANRDRGPDEQFF.